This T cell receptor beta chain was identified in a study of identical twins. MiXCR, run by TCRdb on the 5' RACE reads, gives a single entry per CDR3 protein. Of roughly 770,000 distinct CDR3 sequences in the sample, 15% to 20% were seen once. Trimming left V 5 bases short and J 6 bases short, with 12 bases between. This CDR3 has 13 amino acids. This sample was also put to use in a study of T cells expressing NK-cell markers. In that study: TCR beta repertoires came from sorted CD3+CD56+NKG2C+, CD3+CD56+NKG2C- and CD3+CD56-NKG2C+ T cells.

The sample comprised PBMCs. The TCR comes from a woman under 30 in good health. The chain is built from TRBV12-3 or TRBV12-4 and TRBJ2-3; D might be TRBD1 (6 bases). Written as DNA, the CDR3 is TGTGCCAGCAGTCCGGTGACAGGCGATACGCAGTATTTT. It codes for CASSPVTGDTQYF.